Sequencing of this T cell receptor (beta chain) was carried out in a study of identical twins. General study points: The study reached conclusions through statistical analysis that was cross-sectional, not following the same donors.

A universal primer site came from template switching; cDNA carried unique molecular identifiers. Via MiXCR, TCRdb re-called the 5' RACE reads, giving one row per CDR3 protein. Seen here are 270,000 or so distinct CDR3 sequences, about 8% observed once, and the top ten hold approximately 3%. V gave up 2 bases and J gave up 5 bases, with 9 bases separating them. Germline V gives CDR1 SEHNR, CDR2 FQNEAQ (reference sequence). The CDR3 sequence is 13 residues long. Every sampled donor was Caucasian and healthy. This clonotype has a handful of counts. Its antigen is undetermined. This sample also belongs to another study, concerning yellow fever vaccine responses in identical twins. That study reports: Vaccine T cell responses of twins reportedly seemed partly convergent and partly personalized.

This chain uses TRBV7-9 with TRBJ2-5; no clear D gene. The origin of this receptor is a woman younger than 35 in good health. The sequenced sample consisted of CD8+ T cells sorted from blood. The CDR3 spells CASSLLEHETQYF. DNA for the CDR3: TGTGCCAGCAGCTTATTAGAACACGAGACCCAGTACTTC.